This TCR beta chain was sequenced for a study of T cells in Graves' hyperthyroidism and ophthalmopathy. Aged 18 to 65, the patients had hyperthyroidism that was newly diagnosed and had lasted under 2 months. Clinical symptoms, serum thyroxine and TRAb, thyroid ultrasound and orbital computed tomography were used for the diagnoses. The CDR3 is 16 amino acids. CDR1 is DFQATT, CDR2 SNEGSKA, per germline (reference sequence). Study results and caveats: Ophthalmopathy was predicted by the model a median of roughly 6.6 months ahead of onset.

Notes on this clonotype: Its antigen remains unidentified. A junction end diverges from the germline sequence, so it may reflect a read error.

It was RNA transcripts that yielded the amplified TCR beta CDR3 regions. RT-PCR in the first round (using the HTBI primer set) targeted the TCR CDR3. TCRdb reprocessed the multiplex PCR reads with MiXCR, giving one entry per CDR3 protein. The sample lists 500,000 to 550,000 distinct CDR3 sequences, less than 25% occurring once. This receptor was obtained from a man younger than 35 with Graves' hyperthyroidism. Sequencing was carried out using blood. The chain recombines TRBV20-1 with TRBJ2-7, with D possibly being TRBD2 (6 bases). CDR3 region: CSAIDELEGPILEQYF. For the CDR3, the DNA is TGCAGCGCTATAGATGAGTTGGAGGGGCCCATCCTGGAGCAGTACTTC.